Presented here are 28 T cell receptor beta chains from one specimen sequenced in a study of regulatory T cells in long-lasting Graves disease. Building the TCR beta libraries relied on iRepertoire HTBI primers, and CDR3 regions underwent Arm-PCR. MiXCR was run by TCRdb on the multiplex PCR reads, yielding one entry per CDR3 protein. Seen here are 450,000 to 650,000 distinct CDR3 sequences, around 15% observed once, and the top ten hold 25%. The time point: newly diagnosed GD, antithyroid drugs for less than 3 months. The TCR library used RNA extracted from PBMCs. These data were also reused for a study on T cells in Graves' hyperthyroidism and ophthalmopathy.

Source: peripheral blood mononuclear cells (PBMCs), taken at new diagnosis, from a patient treated with antithyroid drugs. These receptors originate from a woman aged 40-60 years with Graves disease.

This clonotype appeared many times. The chain carries TRBV6-2 or TRBV6-3 and TRBJ1-1; 8 bases fit TRBD1. The germline CDR1 and CDR2 sequences are MNHEY and SVGEGT. V shed 4 bases, J shed 12 bases, and the junction held 7 bases outside the gene matches. There are 12 residues in the CDR3. DNA of the CDR3: TGTGCCAGCAGTTCCGGACAGGGTCGAACTTTCTTT. It yields the protein CASSSGQGRTFF.

Comment on this clonotype: A much larger clone differs by one base, so this may be a read error. This sequence joins TRBV24-1 and TRBJ1-4; 7 bases align to TRBD1. This CDR3 is 16 amino acids long. The ends lost 0 bases at V and 10 bases at J; junction bases unmatched: 10. In germline, CDR1 is KGHDR, CDR2 SFDVKD. CDR3 sequence (DNA): TGTGCCACCAGTGATTTGCGACAGGGCGGAGGCGGAAAACTGTTTTTT. It translates to CATSDLRQGGGGKLFF.

This clonotype has ten or more counts. The chain joins TRBV5-1 to TRBJ1-2, with 8 bases aligning to TRBD1. The CDR3 loop spans 15 amino acids. J lost 5 bases, V lost 3 bases, and 9 bases had no gene match. Germline V gene data show CDR1 as SGHRS and CDR2 as YFSETQ. The CDR3 sequence is CASSSQGAVAYGYTF. CDR3 DNA sequence: TGCGCCAGCAGCTCCCAGGGGGCAGTAGCGTATGGCTACACCTTC.

Many counts were recorded for this clonotype. At one end the junction does not follow the germline gene, possibly because of a read error. V is TRBV5-1 and J is TRBJ2-3; weak D call: TRBD2 (5 bases). The germline CDR1 and CDR2 sequences are SGHRS and YFSETQ. CDR3 length equals 14 residues. DNA of the CDR3: TGTGCCAGCAGCTTGGGGTCGGGGACAGATACGCAGTATTTT. It translates to CASSLGSGTDTQYF.

This clonotype occurred many times. The chain has TRBV12-3 or TRBV12-4 and TRBJ2-7; D is uncertain. The CDR3 loop spans 14 amino acids. V was shortened by 7 bases and J by 4 bases, with 17 bases between the two germline ends. The CDR3 DNA follows: TGTGCCAGCAACGAGTGGGGTGATGGGTACGAGCAGTACTTC. Amino acids: CASNEWGDGYEQYF.

A word on this clonotype: Being one base from a much bigger clone, this may be a read error. It is likely a read error, because the conserved phenylalanine at the end of the CDR3 is missing. This chain joins TRBV12-3 or TRBV12-4 and TRBJ2-7, with D perhaps TRBD2 (5 bases). The CDR3 sequence is 11 residues long. Trimming shortened V by 5 bases and J by 6 bases, and 8 bases separated the two germline ends. CDR3 sequence (DNA): TGTGCCAGCAGTCTGGGAGCCGAGCAGTACCTC. Translating gives CASSLGAEQYL.

This clonotype was counted ten times or more. V usage is TRBV2 and J usage is TRBJ1-2; D ambiguous. The CDR3 runs to 13 residues. Germline CDR1 reads SNHLY; CDR2 reads FYNNEI. V lost 9 bases and J 4 bases, leaving 15 bases between the germline ends. The CDR3 sequence is CARRQSSGYGYTF. The CDR3 DNA reads TGTGCCAGACGACAATCCTCAGGCTATGGCTACACCTTC.

The chain combines TRBV2 with TRBJ2-5; D is possibly TRBD2 (6 bases). This CDR3 has 15 residues. Trimming stripped 6 bases from V and 5 bases from J, with 19 bases between. Germline lookup yields CDR1 SNHLY and CDR2 FYNNEI. This CDR3 is CASSGPLTSSETQYF. CDR3 in DNA: TGTGCCAGCAGCGGCCCCCTGACTAGTAGCGAGACCCAGTACTTC.

Here the CDR3 DNA reads TGTGCCAGCAGGGCCGGAGAGGGGAGCACTGAAGCTTTCTTT. It specifies CASRAGEGSTEAFF. The chain carries TRBV2 and TRBJ1-1, with D possibly TRBD1 on 5 matching bases. The CDR3 extends over 14 amino acids. Per germline, CDR1 SNHLY and CDR2 FYNNEI. V was pared by 6 bases and J by 4 bases, with 15 bases between.

This clonotype was found a few times. V gene TRBV9 combines with J gene TRBJ2-1, with 7 bases identical to TRBD2. The CDR3 has 18 residues. Germline V gene sequence: CDR1 SGDLS, CDR2 YYNGEE. The trim removed 0 bases at V and 2 bases at J, leaving 11 bases unmatched. The CDR3, as DNA: TGTGCCAGCAGCGTAGGGGGGGGTGGTAGCGGAACCTACAATGAGCAGTTCTTC. Translating it yields CASSVGGGGSGTYNEQFF.

This chain links TRBV6-2 or TRBV6-3 with TRBJ2-7; D might be TRBD1 or TRBD2, each matching 5 bases. The CDR3 sequence is 13 residues long. Germline CDR1 reads MNHEY; CDR2 reads SVGEGT. V shed 11 bases and J shed 0 bases, with 14 bases lying between them. The CDR3 nucleotides read TGTGCCTGCCAAGCAGGGAGCTCCTACGAGCAGTACTTC. Residues: CACQAGSSYEQYF.

This clonotype was observed many times. The chain uses TRBV5-1 and TRBJ2-1; D is perhaps TRBD2 (6 bases). Trimming took 1 base from V and 6 from J, leaving 14 bases between them. The CDR3 runs 15 residues. CDR1 SGHRS and CDR2 YFSETQ come from the germline V gene. CDR3: CASSLRRGPINEQFF. Written as DNA, the CDR3 is TGCGCCAGCAGCTTGAGGCGGGGCCCAATCAATGAGCAGTTCTTC.

This clonotype was observed at least ten times. This chain connects TRBV20-1 to TRBJ1-1; the D is unclear. The V end was cut by 4 bases, the J end by 1 base, with 10 bases between. Germline V CDR1 and CDR2: DFQATT, SNEGSKA (reference sequence). CDR3 size: 13 residues. CDR3 in amino acids: CSAIGRKNTEAFF. CDR3 nucleotide sequence: TGCAGTGCTATAGGACGGAAGAACACTGAAGCTTTCTTT.

This chain connects TRBV4-1 to TRBJ1-2; perhaps TRBD1 as D (6 bases). This CDR3 region has 15 residues. Trimming shortened V by 0 bases and J by 8 bases, and 16 bases separated the two germline ends. Per germline, CDR1 MGHRA and CDR2 YSYEKL. The CDR3 loop is CASSQDHLAGVGYTF. DNA of the CDR3: TGCGCCAGCAGCCAAGATCATTTGGCAGGGGTCGGCTACACCTTC.

This clonotype appeared many times. The V and J genes are TRBV20-1 and TRBJ2-5; D remains unclear. CDR1 is DFQATT and CDR2 is SNEGSKA in the germline V gene (reference sequence). V gave up 5 bases and J gave up 4 bases, with 14 bases separating them. The CDR3 is 13 amino acids. This CDR3 is CSASGPSGETQYF. The CDR3 DNA is TGCAGTGCTTCGGGTCCTTCGGGAGAGACCCAGTACTTC.

This clonotype was found many times. The V and J genes are TRBV7-3 and TRBJ2-5; D may correspond to TRBD1 or TRBD2 (6 bases each). V lost 3 bases and J 0 bases, leaving 11 bases between the germline ends. This CDR3 spans 15 amino acids. Looked up from germline, CDR1 is SGHTA and CDR2 is FQGTGA. CDR3 amino acids: CASSLGGPNQETQYF. The CDR3 region has the DNA TGTGCCAGCAGCTTGGGGGGCCCTAACCAAGAGACCCAGTACTTC. The whole variable domain, remainder taken from reference TRBV7-3 and TRBJ2-5, is GAGVSQTPSNKVTEKGKYVELRCDPISGHTALYWYRQSLGQGPEFLIYFQGTGAADDSGLPNDRFFAVRPEGSVSTLKIQRTERGDSAVYLCASSLGGPNQETQYFGPGTRLLVL.

This clonotype was recorded many times. The chain recombines TRBV12-3 or TRBV12-4 with TRBJ2-7; D possibly matches TRBD1 or TRBD2 (6 bases each). The V gene lost 7 bases and the J gene lost 6 bases, with 16 bases spanning the gap. CDR3 size: 13 residues. This CDR3 is CASTSRPGAEQYF. Here the CDR3 DNA reads TGTGCCAGCACATCCAGACCGGGGGCCGAGCAGTACTTC.

This clonotype was detected ten times or more. The chain joins TRBV15 to TRBJ2-7; D call uncertain. V was clipped by 1 base and J by 0 bases, with 7 bases between them. The CDR3 totals 14 residues. Germline loops: CDR1 LNHNV, CDR2 YYDKDF (reference sequence). Here the CDR3 DNA reads TGTGCCACCAGCAGAGGGGCCTTCTCCTACGAGCAGTACTTC. It is translated as CATSRGAFSYEQYF.

The chain has TRBV20-1 and TRBJ1-1; 9 bases align to TRBD1. With 3 bases clipped from V and 1 base from J, the junction kept 0 bases outside the gene matches. The V gene's germline CDR1 is DFQATT and CDR2 SNEGSKA (reference sequence). The CDR3 runs 13 residues. The CDR3 spells CSARDRGNTEAFF. CDR3 DNA sequence: TGCAGTGCTAGGGACAGGGGGAACACTGAAGCTTTCTTT.

This clonotype was recorded many times. The gene calls are TRBV9 and TRBJ1-5; D is ambiguous. Deletions cut 0 bases from V and 4 bases from J, with 8 bases between. From germline, CDR1 is SGDLS and CDR2 YYNGEE. The CDR3 extends over 14 amino acids. In nucleotides, the CDR3 is TGTGCCAGCAGCGTAGAGGGTATGAATCAGCCCCAGCATTTT. This encodes CASSVEGMNQPQHF.

V and J are TRBV2 and TRBJ2-1, with 9 bases matching TRBD2. The CDR3 spans 14 residues. V shed 6 bases and J 8 bases; nucleotides not matched to a gene: 8. CDR1 is SNHLY and CDR2 is FYNNEI in the germline V gene. This CDR3 reads CASRRRGGGDEQFF. As DNA, the CDR3 is TGTGCCAGCAGGAGGCGGGGGGGAGGGGATGAGCAGTTCTTC.

This clonotype was recorded at least ten times. V and J are TRBV28 and TRBJ1-2, with TRBD1 matching over 11 bases. CDR1 is MDHEN and CDR2 is SYDVKM in the germline V gene. CDR3 length: 15 amino acids. J was trimmed by 7 bases and V by 5 bases; bases with no gene match: 9. Here the CDR3 reads CASSIIGQGAFGYTF. CDR3 bases: TGTGCCAGCAGTATAATAGGACAGGGGGCTTTTGGCTACACCTTC.

This clonotype was detected ten times or more. The chain has TRBV2 and TRBJ2-1; tentatively, D is TRBD1 (6 bases). Germline CDR1 SNHLY, CDR2 FYNNEI. The V end was cut by 3 bases, the J end by 2 bases, with 17 bases between. The CDR3 length is 17 residues. This chain's CDR3 is CASSDLRGDIPYNEQFF. The CDR3 bases are TGTGCCAGCAGTGATCTCAGAGGGGACATTCCCTACAATGAGCAGTTCTTC.

This chain joins TRBV24-1 and TRBJ1-5, with D hard to call. Germline V gives CDR1 KGHDR, CDR2 SFDVKD. The CDR3 is made up of 15 amino acids. The ends were cut back, 4 bases at V and 1 base at J, with 10 bases in the middle. This chain's CDR3 is CATSDTRASNQPQHF. Written as DNA, the CDR3 is TGTGCCACCAGTGACACCCGGGCAAGCAATCAGCCCCAGCATTTT.

The chain employs TRBV5-1 and TRBJ2-7, with 9 bases identical to TRBD1. CDR3 length equals 17 residues. Trimming took 0 bases from V and 9 from J; bases not matched to a gene: 16. Germline CDR1 and CDR2: SGHRS and YFSETQ. CDR3 protein: CASSLGETGTGFSAQYF. The CDR3 nucleotides read TGCGCCAGCAGCTTGGGGGAAACCGGGACAGGGTTCTCTGCGCAGTACTTC.

In this sample, this clonotype turned up many times. The chain recombines TRBV29-1 with TRBJ2-3; no clear D gene. From germline, CDR1 is SQVTM and CDR2 ANQGSEA. The V and J ends lost 4 bases and 0 bases respectively, with 11 bases between them. The CDR3 is 14 amino acids. The DNA of the CDR3 is TGCAGCGTTGCTCCCGCCGCTAGCACAGATACGCAGTATTTT. Its translation is CSVAPAASTDTQYF.

The genes are TRBV2 and TRBJ1-2; D is unclear. The germline V gene has CDR1 SNHLY and CDR2 FYNNEI. The V and J ends lost 4 bases and 7 bases respectively, with 16 bases between them. This CDR3 has 14 residues. The CDR3 here is CASSARTSTGGYTF. The CDR3 nucleotides read TGTGCCAGCAGTGCAAGGACCTCAACGGGTGGCTACACCTTC. The full variable domain, in which reference TRBV2 and TRBJ1-2 provide the parts outside the CDR3, is EPEVTQTPSHQVTQMGQEVILRCVPISNHLYFYWYRQILGQKVEFLVSFYNNEISEKSEIFDDQFSVERPDGSNFTLKIRSTKLEDSAMYFCASSARTSTGGYTFGSGTRLTVV.

The table lists this clonotype with a few counts. V gene TRBV5-6 combines with J gene TRBJ2-5, with D possibly matching TRBD2 (5 bases). Trimming stripped 6 bases from V and 4 bases from J, with 13 bases between. The germline V gene encodes CDR1 SGHDT and CDR2 YYEEEE. The length of the CDR3 is 13 residues. The CDR3 bases are TGTGCCAGCACCAAGGGCAGCGGAGAGACCCAGTACTTC. This translates into CASTKGSGETQYF.